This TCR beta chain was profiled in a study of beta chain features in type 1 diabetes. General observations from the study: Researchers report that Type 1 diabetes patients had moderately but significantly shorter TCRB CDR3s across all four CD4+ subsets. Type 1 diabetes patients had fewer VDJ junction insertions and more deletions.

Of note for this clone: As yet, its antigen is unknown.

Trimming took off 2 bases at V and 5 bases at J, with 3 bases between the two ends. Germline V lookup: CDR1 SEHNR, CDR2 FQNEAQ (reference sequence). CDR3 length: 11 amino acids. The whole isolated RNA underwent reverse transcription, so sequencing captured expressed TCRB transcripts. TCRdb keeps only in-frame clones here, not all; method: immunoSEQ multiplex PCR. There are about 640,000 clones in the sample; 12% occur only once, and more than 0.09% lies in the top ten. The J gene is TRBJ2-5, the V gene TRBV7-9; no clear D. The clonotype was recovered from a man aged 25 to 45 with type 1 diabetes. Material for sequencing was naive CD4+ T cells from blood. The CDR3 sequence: CASSLYETQYF. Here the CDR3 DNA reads TGTGCCAGCAGCTTATACGAGACCCAGTACTTC.